The rows below give T cell receptor beta chains drawn from one sample of a study of blood T cell repertoires in COVID-19. Profiling relied on immunoSEQ multiplex PCR, and the TCRdb table lists in-frame clones only, not all of them. The repertoire has fewer than 200,000 clones, approximately 81% of them found once; the top ten carry about 5.7%. Sequenced: PBMCs or T cells enriched from blood (not recorded which). These receptor sequences come from a woman aged 40 to 55 with acute COVID-19. Both conserved end residues are trimmed from each CDR3.

j_call v_call cdr3_aa
TRBJ2-7 TRBV6-6 ASSPGGANYEQY
TRBJ1-3 TRBV7-9 ASSARGSSGNTIY
TRBJ1-2 TRBV2 ASSFDTLRGYT
TRBJ2-1 TRBV30 AWSAGRYLAGGGNEQF
TRBJ2-3 TRBV3-1/TRBV3-2 ASSAKGLAGDTDTQY
TRBJ1-2 TRBV6-5 ASSLGHRGYGYT
TRBJ2-1 TRBV28 ASSPQSGTSAYNEQF
TRBJ1-4 TRBV12-5 ASGLTQGTTNEKLF
TRBJ2-5 TRBV10-3 AISEGQMKTQY
TRBJ2-5 TRBV19 ASSRGQGQETQY
TRBJ2-2 TRBV6-5 ASNPTGVNTGELF
TRBJ2-2 TRBV7-6 ASSLRQGTGELF
TRBJ2-2 TRBV4-2 ASSQRAGANTGELF
TRBJ2-2 TRBV5-1 ASSGWTSGISGELF
TRBJ2-3 TRBV5-6 ASSWTGRGSDTQY
TRBJ2-1 TRBV19 ASSTGQAIYNEQF
TRBJ1-1 TRBV2 ASTRQMNTEAF
TRBJ2-1 TRBV2 ASSEGTASGRDNEQF
TRBJ1-2 TRBV3-1/TRBV3-2 ASSTGNRQT
TRBJ1-2 TRBV7-9 ASSLSTGLDGYT
TRBJ1-2 TRBV6-1 ASSLTGDGYT
TRBJ2-1 TRBV19 ASSIVGGPLNEQF